Listed here are 32 T cell receptor beta chains from one sample, sequenced in a study of brain metastases from non-small cell lung cancer (dated by TCRdb to about 2019). Receptor libraries were prepared by the immunoSEQ multiplex PCR assay. Entries here come from immuneACCESS through TCRdb and include only in-frame sequences with V and J called. Some clones fail to appear in such tables; in the studies checked, an unresolved V gene covers under half of the shortfall, and the cause of the remainder is unknown. Present in this sample are around 4,600 clones, more than 70% of which were seen just once. 13% of the sample comes from the top ten. The specimen was tissue from a brain metastasis. The sample's cell subset or site label, in plain terms: resected brain metastasis paired with primary lung tumor. The origin of the receptors is a donor aged 40 or older with non-small cell lung cancer.

In this sample, this clone turned up a few times. V is TRBV30 and J is TRBJ2-1; 10 bases map to TRBD2. The germline CDR1 and CDR2 sequences are GTSNPN and SVGIG (reference sequence). J lost 8 bases, V lost 5 bases, and 12 bases had no gene match. The CDR3 has 15 residues. The CDR3 sequence: CAWLPLAGALHEQFF. CDR3 nucleotides: TGTGCCTGGTTGCCCCTAGCGGGAGCCCTCCATGAGCAGTTCTTC.

The CDR3 DNA reads TGCGCCAGCAGCTCTCAGGTGTTAGTAGGAAAACTGTTTTTT. Protein product: CASSSQVLVGKLFF. This chain links TRBV4-1 with TRBJ1-4; D uncertain. The CDR3 spans 14 residues. CDR1 is MGHRA and CDR2 is YSYEKL in the germline V gene. Trimming removed 5 bases at V and 10 bases at J, with 17 bases between.

This rearrangement joins TRBV10-3 to TRBJ1-1; 9 positions match TRBD1. The germline CDR1 and CDR2 sequences are ENHRY and SYGVKD. The CDR3 consists of 15 residues. Unmatched junction bases numbered 9, after V lost 5 bases and J lost 5 bases. The CDR3 loop is CAISKNRGPGTEAFF. As DNA, the CDR3 is TGTGCCATCAGTAAAAACAGGGGGCCGGGGACTGAAGCTTTCTTT.

Comments on this clone: At one end the junction does not follow the germline gene, possibly because of a read error. The same CDR3 also results from other DNA sequences found in this sample. The V call is TRBV6-2 or TRBV6-3, the J call TRBJ2-7; D may be TRBD1 (5 bases). Germline V gene data show CDR1 as MNHEY and CDR2 as SVGEGT. The CDR3 runs 13 residues. The CDR3 region is CASSLPKGHEQYF. The CDR3 DNA sequence: TGTGCCAGCAGTTTACCAAAGGGGCACGAGCAATACTTC.

This sequence joins TRBV2 and TRBJ2-7, with 9 bases aligning to TRBD1. The ends lost 6 bases at V and 5 bases at J; junction bases unmatched: 5. This CDR3 is built from 13 residues. The germline gives CDR1 SNHLY, CDR2 FYNNEI. CDR3 nucleotide sequence: TGTGCCAGCAGCCCCACAGGGGGCGACGAGCAGTACTTC. Its protein is CASSPTGGDEQYF.

This clone was recorded once. The chain links TRBV21-1 to TRBJ2-7; the table assigns TRBD2, which was not confirmed against the DNA. TRBV21-1 is described as a pseudogene. This CDR3 contains 13 residues. The CDR3 bases are TGTGCCAGCAGCAAAGAGAGGCGGGCCGAGCAGTACTTC. Translation: CASSKERRAEQYF.

V and J are TRBV19 and TRBJ2-3; TRBD2 is a possible D gene (5 bases). The CDR3 loop spans 15 amino acids. The V end lost 3 bases, the J end lost 4 bases, and 14 bases lay between the germline ends. Looked up from germline, CDR1 is LNHDA and CDR2 is SQIVND (reference sequence). The CDR3 sequence: CASSIRTKRADTQYF. CDR3 nucleotides: TGTGCCAGTAGTATTAGGACGAAGAGGGCAGATACGCAGTATTTT.

In its sample, this clone was seen once. The gene calls are TRBV13 and TRBJ1-5; D is ambiguous. This CDR3 spans 12 amino acids. V lost 5 bases to trimming and J lost 6 bases, with 8 bases between them. CDR1 and CDR2 (germline): PRHDT, FYEKMQ (reference sequence). DNA for the CDR3: TGTGCCAGCAGCCTCGGGAGTCAGCCCCAGCATTTT. The encoded protein is CASSLGSQPQHF. The entire variable domain, with the rest obtained from reference TRBV13 and TRBJ1-5, is as follows: AAGVIQSPRHLIKEKRETATLKCYPIPRHDTVYWYQQGPGQDPQFLISFYEKMQSDKGSIPDRFSAQQFSDYHSELNMSSLELGDSALYFCASSLGSQPQHFGDGTRLSIL.

The chain couples TRBV7-9 to TRBJ2-5; tentative D call: TRBD1 (6 bases). V lost 7 bases, J lost 4 bases, and 13 bases lay in between. This CDR3 is built from 13 residues. Germline assignment: CDR1 SEHNR and CDR2 FQNEAQ (reference sequence). The CDR3 nucleotides are TGTGCCAGCATTCGGCAGGGGCGAGAGACCCAGTACTTC. Residues: CASIRQGRETQYF. The whole variable domain, filled in from reference TRBV7-9 and TRBJ2-5, reads DTGVSQNPRHKITKRGQNVTFRCDPISEHNRLYWYRQTLGQGPEFLTYFQNEAQLEKSRLLSDRFSAERPKGSFSTLEIQRTEQGDSAMYLCASIRQGRETQYFGPGTRLLVL.

This rearrangement joins TRBV29-1 to TRBJ1-2; TRBD1 is a possible D gene (5 bases). There are 11 residues in the CDR3. With 5 bases removed from V and 7 bases from J, the gap between germline ends came to 11 bases. The germline gives CDR1 SQVTM, CDR2 ANQGSEA. CDR3 protein: CSVQAGPGYTF. The CDR3 coding sequence is TGCAGCGTTCAGGCAGGGCCTGGCTACACCTTC.

Note on this clone: A read error may produce the germline difference seen at one junction end. The gene calls are TRBV5-1 and TRBJ2-7, with D possibly being TRBD2 (5 bases). This CDR3 has 14 residues. In germline, CDR1 is SGHRS, CDR2 YFSETQ. The CDR3 region is CASSLVGVPYEQYF. CDR3 sequence (DNA): TGCGCCAGCAGCTTGGTCGGGGTCCCCTACGAGCAATACTTC.

J is TRBJ2-3 and V is TRBV12-5, with D uncertain. Trimming took 6 bases from V and 1 from J, leaving 20 bases between them. Germline values: CDR1 LGHNT, CDR2 FRNRAP. CDR3 length: 17 amino acids. The CDR3 spells CASGPAKAGLCTDTQYF. The CDR3 DNA sequence: TGTGCTAGTGGCCCGGCAAAGGCAGGTCTATGCACAGATACGCAGTATTTT. Complete variable domain (other parts from reference TRBV12-5 and TRBJ2-3): DARVTQTPRHKVTEMGQEVTMRCQPILGHNTVFWYRQTMMQGLELLAYFRNRAPLDDSGMPKDRFSAEMPDATLATLKIQPSEPRDSAVYFCASGPAKAGLCTDTQYFGPGTRLTVL.

By share, this clone counts as large. This chain connects TRBV7-3 to TRBJ2-3; 7 bases map to TRBD2. CDR1 and CDR2 (germline): SGHTA, FQGTGA. V trimming: 5 bases; J trimming: 4 bases; junction bases outside the gene matches: 6. The CDR3 is made up of 14 amino acids. The CDR3 region has the DNA TGTGCCAGCAGCCGACTAGCATACGCAGATACGCAGTATTTT. Translation gives CASSRLAYADTQYF.

This clone has a single count. V and J are TRBV4-3 and TRBJ2-7, with a possible D match to TRBD1 (7 bases). CDR3 length equals 16 residues. The V end was cut by 1 base, the J end by 5 bases, with 18 bases between. The germline V gene has CDR1 LGHNA and CDR2 YSLEER. CDR3 nucleotides: TGCGCCAGCAGCCAAGCGGCAGGGGGGTACCTTAACGAGCAGTACTTC. This translates into CASSQAAGGYLNEQYF.

V and J are TRBV14 and TRBJ2-3; D gene ambiguous. CDR3 length: 14 residues. Trimming shortened V by 1 base and J by 10 bases, and 15 bases separated the two germline ends. Germline values: CDR1 SGHDN, CDR2 FVKESK. CDR3 residues: CASSQVGETKAQYF. In DNA, the CDR3 is TGTGCCAGCAGCCAAGTTGGCGAAACTAAAGCGCAGTATTTT.

V gene TRBV7-3 combines with J gene TRBJ2-7; 14 bases match TRBD2. V gave up 5 bases and J gave up 6 bases; unmatched junction bases: 3. Germline CDR1 reads SGHTA; CDR2 reads FQGTGA. This CDR3 comprises 14 residues. This CDR3 is CASSRLAGGAEQYF. CDR3 in DNA: TGTGCCAGCAGCCGACTAGCGGGAGGGGCCGAGCAGTACTTC.

The genes are TRBV2 and TRBJ2-5, with 7 bases fitting TRBD2. V lost 6 bases to trimming and J lost 5 bases; unmatched junction nucleotides: 12. Per germline, CDR1 SNHLY and CDR2 FYNNEI. The CDR3 covers 15 residues. CDR3: CASSAGERGGETQYF. DNA for the CDR3: TGTGCCAGCAGCGCCGGCGAGCGGGGAGGGGAGACCCAGTACTTC.

The CDR3 sequence: CASSLRSQEKLFF. CDR3 DNA: TGTGCCAGCAGCTTACGGTCCCAAGAAAAACTGTTTTTT. This chain connects TRBV5-5 to TRBJ1-4; D uncertain. The V gene lost 2 bases and the J gene lost 8 bases, with 10 bases spanning the gap. The CDR3 has 13 amino acids. From germline, CDR1 is SGHKS and CDR2 YYEKEE (reference sequence).

This chain connects TRBV30 to TRBJ1-6, with a tentative D call TRBD1 (6 bases). CDR3 length equals 14 residues. Trimming took 1 base from V and 10 from J, leaving 14 bases between them. In germline, CDR1 is GTSNPN, CDR2 SVGIG (reference sequence). CDR3 amino acids: CAWSALGARSPLHF. The DNA for the CDR3 is TGTGCCTGGAGTGCTTTGGGGGCCAGGTCACCCCTCCACTTT.

V gene TRBV6-4 combines with J gene TRBJ2-3; no definite D call. This CDR3 has 13 amino acids. V lost 3 bases to trimming and J lost 8 bases, with 12 bases between them. CDR1 is MRHNA, CDR2 SNTAGT, per germline. The CDR3 loop reads CASSDKESGTQYF. The CDR3 DNA is TGTGCCAGCAGTGATAAGGAGTCGGGTACGCAGTATTTT.

The chain recombines TRBV10-3 with TRBJ2-7; D unclear. Germline V gene lookup returns CDR1 ENHRY and CDR2 SYGVKD. CDR3 length equals 12 residues. V lost 6 bases and J lost 4, with 10 bases in between. This chain's CDR3 is CAISPTVYEQYF. The CDR3 bases are TGTGCCATCAGCCCCACTGTTTACGAGCAGTACTTC.

V is TRBV4-1 and J is TRBJ2-7, with D tentatively TRBD2 (6 bases). V lost 0 bases to trimming and J lost 11 bases, with 20 bases between them. CDR3 length: 15 residues. Germline lookup yields CDR1 MGHRA and CDR2 YSYEKL. The CDR3 DNA sequence: TGCGCCAGCAGCCAAGATAGGACTACTCCCTGGAGGAAGTACTTC. It is translated as CASSQDRTTPWRKYF.

This sequence joins TRBV12-5 and TRBJ2-2; unclear D gene. There are 12 residues in the CDR3. V gave up 6 bases and J gave up 6 bases, with 8 bases separating them. Germline CDR1 LGHNT, CDR2 FRNRAP. The DNA for the CDR3 is TGTGCTAGTGGCCTGGGGTCCGGGGAGCTGTTTTTT. Residues: CASGLGSGELFF.

With respect to this clone: At one of its ends the junction is not consistent with the germline gene, which may arise from a read error. This chain joins TRBV5-1 and TRBJ2-6, with TRBD1 as a possible D gene (5 bases). The CDR3 totals 18 residues. Looked up from germline, CDR1 is SGHRS and CDR2 is YFSETQ. The CDR3 region is CASSLVVGPSSGANVLIF. The CDR3 DNA follows: TGCGCCAGCAGCTTGGTGGTAGGGCCGAGCTCTGGGGCCAACGTCCTGATTTTC. Full variable domain (missing parts from reference TRBV5-1 and TRBJ2-6): KAGVTQTPRYLIKTRGQQVTLSCSPISGHRSVSWYQQTPGQGLQFLFEYFSETQRNKGNFPGRFSGRQFSNSRSEMNVSTLELGDSALYLCASSLVVGPSSGANVLIFGAGSRLTVL.

This clone was observed once. CDR3 protein: CASKVDPGAGELFF. DNA for the CDR3: TGTGCCAGCAAGGTTGACCCCGGGGCCGGGGAGCTGTTTTTT. The chain uses TRBV6-5 and TRBJ2-2, with D possibly TRBD2 on 5 matching bases. The V end lost 7 bases, the J end lost 6 bases, and 15 bases lay between the germline ends. The CDR3 is made up of 14 amino acids. Germline CDR1 and CDR2: MNHEY and SVGAGI.

The J gene is TRBJ1-2, the V gene TRBV6-5; weak D call: TRBD1 (5 bases). The ends were cut back, 6 bases at V and 5 bases at J, with 16 bases in the middle. Per germline, CDR1 MNHEY and CDR2 SVGAGI. The CDR3 loop spans 14 amino acids. CDR3 sequence reads: CASSQGGQPYGYTF. The DNA for the CDR3 is TGTGCCAGCAGCCAGGGCGGCCAACCGTATGGCTACACCTTC.

For the CDR3, the DNA is TGCGCCAGCAGCCAAGAACCCGGGACGCCTTTCTACGAGCAGTACTTC. Protein: CASSQEPGTPFYEQYF. The rearrangement uses TRBV4-3 and TRBJ2-7; the D gene could be TRBD1 or TRBD2 (5 bases each). Trimming cost V 0 bases and J 3 bases, with 15 bases left between them. The CDR3 is 16 amino acids. The V gene's germline CDR1 is LGHNA and CDR2 YSLEER.

CDR3 protein: CASSLGRDLGEQFF. The CDR3 DNA follows: TGTGCCAGCAGCTTAGGGCGGGATCTAGGTGAGCAGTTCTTC. The chain joins TRBV11-3 to TRBJ2-1, with D possibly being TRBD2 (6 bases). The CDR3 covers 14 residues. Looked up from germline, CDR1 is SGHNT and CDR2 is YENEEA. The germline V and J ends were trimmed by 1 base and 9 bases, with 13 bases remaining between them.

This chain connects TRBV28 to TRBJ2-3, with a tentative D call TRBD1 (5 bases). Germline V CDR1 and CDR2: MDHEN, SYDVKM. V was trimmed by 6 bases and J by 0 bases, leaving 13 bases between them. CDR3 length equals 15 residues. Written as DNA, the CDR3 is TGTGCCAGCAGAAAATGGGGCACGAGCACAGATACGCAGTATTTT. As protein: CASRKWGTSTDTQYF.

The chain uses TRBV9 and TRBJ2-2; D unclear. Germline-derived CDR1 and CDR2 are SGDLS and YYNGEE. This CDR3 has 15 residues. Trimming pared 0 bases from V and 2 bases from J, leaving 8 bases between. The CDR3 spells CASSVGGVNTGELFF. CDR3 bases: TGTGCCAGCAGCGTAGGTGGGGTAAACACCGGGGAGCTGTTTTTT.

This clone was counted between two and nine times. CDR3 in amino acids: CASSPDLNYGYTF. In DNA, the CDR3 is TGTGCCAGCAGCCCCGACCTTAACTATGGCTACACCTTC. This chain connects TRBV5-5 to TRBJ1-2; no firm D call. Germline CDR1 and CDR2: SGHKS and YYEKEE (reference sequence). There are 13 residues in the CDR3. V shed 4 bases and J shed 1 base, with 8 bases lying between them.

This clone was seen a few times. The CDR3 nucleotides are TGTGCCAGCAGTGACGTCGGGACTAGCGGGGGGATTGTTACCGGGGAGCTGTTTTTT. It encodes CASSDVGTSGGIVTGELFF. This chain links TRBV6-4 with TRBJ2-2; 15 nucleotides match TRBD2. V dropped 2 bases and J dropped 5; count of bases not matched to a gene: 9. The V gene's germline CDR1 is MRHNA and CDR2 SNTAGT. This CDR3 region has 19 residues.